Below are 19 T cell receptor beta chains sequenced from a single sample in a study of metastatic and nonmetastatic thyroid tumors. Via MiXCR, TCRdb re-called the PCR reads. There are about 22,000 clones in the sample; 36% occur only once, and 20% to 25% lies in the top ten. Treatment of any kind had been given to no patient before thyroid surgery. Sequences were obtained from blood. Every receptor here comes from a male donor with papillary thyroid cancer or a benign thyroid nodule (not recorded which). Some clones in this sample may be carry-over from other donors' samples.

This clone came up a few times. The CDR3 loop is CAISPPGLAEQYF. The CDR3 coding sequence is TGTGCCATCAGTCCCCCGGGACTAGCGGAACAGTACTTC. The rearrangement joins TRBV10-3 to TRBJ2-7, with 11 bases that match TRBD2. CDR1 is ENHRY and CDR2 is SYGVKD in the germline V gene. Trimming removed 5 bases from V and 10 bases from J; junction bases left unmatched: 7. The CDR3 is 13 residues long.

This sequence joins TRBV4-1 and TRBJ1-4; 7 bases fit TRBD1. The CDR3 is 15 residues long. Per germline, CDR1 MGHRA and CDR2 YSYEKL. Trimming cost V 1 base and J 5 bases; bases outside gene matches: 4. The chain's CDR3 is CASSQVPGGNEKLFF. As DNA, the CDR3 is TGCGCCAGCAGCCAAGTCCCAGGGGGAAATGAAAAACTGTTTTTT.

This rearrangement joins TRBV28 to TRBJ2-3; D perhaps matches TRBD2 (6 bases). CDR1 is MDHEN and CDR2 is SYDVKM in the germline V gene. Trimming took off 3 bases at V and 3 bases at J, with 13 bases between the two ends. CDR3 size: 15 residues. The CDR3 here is CASSFSNGGTDTQYF. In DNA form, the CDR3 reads TGTGCCAGCAGTTTCTCAAACGGGGGTACAGATACGCAGTATTTT. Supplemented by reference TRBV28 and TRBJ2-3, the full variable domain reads DVKVTQSSRYLVKRTGEKVFLECVQDMDHENMFWYRQDPGLGLRLIYFSYDVKMKEKGDIPEGYSVSREKKERFSLILESASTNQTSMYLCASSFSNGGTDTQYFGPGTRLTVL.

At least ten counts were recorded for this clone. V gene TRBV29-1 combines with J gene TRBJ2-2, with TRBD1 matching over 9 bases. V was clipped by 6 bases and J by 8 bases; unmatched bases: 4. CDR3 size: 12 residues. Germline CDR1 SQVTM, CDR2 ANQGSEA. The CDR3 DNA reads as TGCAGCGTGAGACAGGGGGGAGGGGAGCTGTTTTTT. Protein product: CSVRQGGGELFF.

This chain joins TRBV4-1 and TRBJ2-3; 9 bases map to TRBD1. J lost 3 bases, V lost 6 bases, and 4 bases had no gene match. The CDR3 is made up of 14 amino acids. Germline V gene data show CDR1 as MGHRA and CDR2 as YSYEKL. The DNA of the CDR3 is TGCGCCAGCAGACTGACAGGGGGGACAGATACGCAGTATTTT. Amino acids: CASRLTGGTDTQYF.

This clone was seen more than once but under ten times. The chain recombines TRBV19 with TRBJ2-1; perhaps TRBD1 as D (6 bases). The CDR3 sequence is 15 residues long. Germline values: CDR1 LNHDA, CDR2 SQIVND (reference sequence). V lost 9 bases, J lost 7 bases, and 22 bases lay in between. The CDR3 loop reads CASLARGSPGNEQFF. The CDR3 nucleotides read TGTGCCAGCCTAGCAAGGGGGTCTCCGGGGAATGAGCAGTTCTTC.

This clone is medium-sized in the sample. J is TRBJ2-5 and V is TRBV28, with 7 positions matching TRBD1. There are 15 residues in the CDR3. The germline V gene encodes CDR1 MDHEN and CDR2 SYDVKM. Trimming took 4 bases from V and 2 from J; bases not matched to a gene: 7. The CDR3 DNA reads TGTGCCAGCAGTTCGTTGAAGGGACAGCAAGAGACCCAGTACTTC. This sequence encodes CASSSLKGQQETQYF.

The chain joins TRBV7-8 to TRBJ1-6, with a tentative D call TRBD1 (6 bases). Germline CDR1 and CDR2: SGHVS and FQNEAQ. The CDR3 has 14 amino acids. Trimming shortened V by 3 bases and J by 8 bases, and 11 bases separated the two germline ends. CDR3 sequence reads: CASSFGDIDSPLHF. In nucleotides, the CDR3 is TGTGCCAGCAGCTTCGGGGACATTGATTCACCCCTCCACTTT.

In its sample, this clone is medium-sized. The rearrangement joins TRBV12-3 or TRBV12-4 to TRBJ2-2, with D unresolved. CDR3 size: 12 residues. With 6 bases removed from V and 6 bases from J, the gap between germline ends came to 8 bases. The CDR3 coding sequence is TGTGCCAGCAGGGGGTATGCCGGGGAGCTGTTTTTT. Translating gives CASRGYAGELFF.

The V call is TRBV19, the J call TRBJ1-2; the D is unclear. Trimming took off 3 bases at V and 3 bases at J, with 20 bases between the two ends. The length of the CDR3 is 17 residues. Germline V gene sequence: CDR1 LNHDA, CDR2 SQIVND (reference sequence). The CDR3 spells CASSMPLPPGRYYGYTF. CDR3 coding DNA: TGTGCCAGTAGTATGCCGCTCCCGCCAGGCCGCTACTATGGCTACACCTTC.

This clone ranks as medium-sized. The DNA for the CDR3 is TGTGCCAGTAGTCGGGGCAATCAGCCCCAGCATTTT. Translation gives CASSRGNQPQHF. The rearrangement joins TRBV19 to TRBJ1-5; unclear D gene. CDR1 and CDR2 from the germline V gene are LNHDA and SQIVND (reference sequence). The CDR3 consists of 12 residues. V lost 5 bases and J 2 bases, leaving 4 bases between the germline ends.

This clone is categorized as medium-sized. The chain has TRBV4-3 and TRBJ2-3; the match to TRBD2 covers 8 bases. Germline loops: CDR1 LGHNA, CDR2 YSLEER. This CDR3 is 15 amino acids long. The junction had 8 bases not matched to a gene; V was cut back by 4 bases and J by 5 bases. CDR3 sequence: CASSLSGLGLDTQYF. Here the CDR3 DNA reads TGCGCCAGCAGCCTTTCGGGACTAGGTCTAGATACGCAGTATTTT.

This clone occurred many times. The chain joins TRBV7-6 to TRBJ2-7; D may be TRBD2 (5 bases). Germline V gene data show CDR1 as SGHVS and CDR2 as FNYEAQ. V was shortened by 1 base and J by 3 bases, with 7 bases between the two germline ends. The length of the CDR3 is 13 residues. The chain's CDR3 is CASSLGTGYEQYF. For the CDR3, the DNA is TGTGCCAGCAGCTTAGGGACTGGCTACGAGCAGTACTTC.

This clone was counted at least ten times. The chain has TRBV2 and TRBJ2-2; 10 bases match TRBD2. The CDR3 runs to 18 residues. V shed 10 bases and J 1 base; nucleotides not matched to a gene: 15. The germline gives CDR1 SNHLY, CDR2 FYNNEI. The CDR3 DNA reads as TGTGCCAACTCCTGGGAGGCTAGCGGGGGACTGAACACCGGGGAGCTGTTTTTT. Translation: CANSWEASGGLNTGELFF.

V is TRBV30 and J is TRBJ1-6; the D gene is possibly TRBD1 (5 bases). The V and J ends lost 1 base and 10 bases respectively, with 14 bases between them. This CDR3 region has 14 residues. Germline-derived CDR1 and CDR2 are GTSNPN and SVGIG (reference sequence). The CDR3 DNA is TGTGCCTGGAGTGGAGGGCAGGGAAGCTCACCCCTCCACTTT. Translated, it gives CAWSGGQGSSPLHF.

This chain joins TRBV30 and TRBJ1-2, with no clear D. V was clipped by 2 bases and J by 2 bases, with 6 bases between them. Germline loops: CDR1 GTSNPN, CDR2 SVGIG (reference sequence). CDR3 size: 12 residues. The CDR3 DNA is TGTGCCTGGAGTCGAGGAAACTATGGCTACACCTTC. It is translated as CAWSRGNYGYTF.

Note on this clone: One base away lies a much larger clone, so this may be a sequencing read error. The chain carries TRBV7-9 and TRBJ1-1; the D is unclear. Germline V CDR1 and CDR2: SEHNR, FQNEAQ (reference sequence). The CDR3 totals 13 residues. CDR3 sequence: CASSLPGGAEAFF. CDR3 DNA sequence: TGTGCCAGTAGCTTACCAGGTGGCGCTGAAGCTTTCTTT.

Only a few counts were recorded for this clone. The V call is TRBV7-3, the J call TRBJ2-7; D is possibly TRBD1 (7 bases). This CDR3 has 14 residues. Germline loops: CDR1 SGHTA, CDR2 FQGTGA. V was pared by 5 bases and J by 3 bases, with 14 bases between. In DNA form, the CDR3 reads TGTGCCAGCAGCGTCCAGGGGGGAGGCTACGAGCAGTACTTC. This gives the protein CASSVQGGGYEQYF. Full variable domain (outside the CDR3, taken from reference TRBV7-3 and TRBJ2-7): GAGVSQTPSNKVTEKGKYVELRCDPISGHTALYWYRQSLGQGPEFLIYFQGTGAADDSGLPNDRFFAVRPEGSVSTLKIQRTERGDSAVYLCASSVQGGGYEQYFGPGTRLTVT.

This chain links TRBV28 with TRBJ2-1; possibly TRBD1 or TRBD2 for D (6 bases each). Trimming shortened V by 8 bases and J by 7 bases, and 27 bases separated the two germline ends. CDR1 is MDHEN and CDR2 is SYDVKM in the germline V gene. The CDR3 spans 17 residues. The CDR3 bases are TGTGCCAGCCGACCTGGAAGGGGGGCCGCGGGGTTTAATGAGCAGTTCTTC. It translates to CASRPGRGAAGFNEQFF.